This T cell receptor beta chain was documented in a study of CD8 T cells in ankylosing spondylitis. Study-level findings and limits: Clones linked with disease were CD8+ and fairly uncommon in the peripheral blood. Several highly homologous variants made up a TCR beta motif, and this motif appeared characteristic of ankylosing spondylitis blood. Several of the motif variants were reported before in synovial fluid and blood from reactive arthritis.

Libraries for TCR beta were made by quantitative 5'-RACE with molecular barcodes. TCRdb processed the 5' RACE reads anew with MiXCR; each CDR3 protein has one entry. Here the sample spans about 330,000 distinct CDR3 sequences, less than 10% being singletons. In this sample, this clonotype turned up many times. Its antigen is as yet unknown. The sequenced material came from blood, either unsorted or a sorted T cell fraction (not recorded which). This sequence originates from a male donor with ankylosing spondylitis.

The CDR3 coding sequence is TGTGCCACCAGTGAAAACAGCGGGGGGTACAATGAGCAGTTCTTC. It specifies CATSENSGGYNEQFF. This sequence joins TRBV24-1 and TRBJ2-1; 9 bases fit TRBD2. V lost 4 bases and J lost 4; bases outside the gene matches: 4. The CDR3 extends over 15 amino acids. In germline, CDR1 is KGHDR, CDR2 SFDVKD.